These 25 T cell receptor beta chains were all obtained from the same sample, sequenced in a study of human thymus T cells. Resections obtained during corrective heart surgery supplied the thymus tissue. The protocol was immunoSEQ multiplex PCR, while the TCRdb copy is restricted to in-frame clones and leaves out a portion. The sample lists some 72,000 clones; roughly 96% were seen once. The sequencing input was thymus tissue. The receptor set was obtained from a boy in the first two years of life with a congenital heart defect but otherwise immunologically healthy.

The V call is TRBV5-6, the J call TRBJ2-7; perhaps TRBD1 as D (5 bases). The CDR3 spans 16 residues. Trimming removed 4 bases at V and 2 bases at J, with 19 bases between. Germline CDR1 and CDR2: SGHDT and YYEEEE. The CDR3 loop reads CASSLWGRRPTYEQYF. DNA of the CDR3: TGTGCCAGCAGCCTGTGGGGCCGCAGACCTACCTACGAGCAGTACTTC.

This chain uses TRBV10-3 with TRBJ1-2; D possibly corresponds to TRBD1 (5 bases). The V gene's germline CDR1 is ENHRY and CDR2 SYGVKD. There are 12 residues in the CDR3. Trimming stripped 7 bases from V and 6 bases from J, with 12 bases between. Here the CDR3 reads CAINGTGDGYTF. CDR3 sequence (DNA): TGTGCCATCAATGGTACAGGTGATGGCTACACCTTC.

V and J are TRBV21-1 and TRBJ2-1; TRBD1 is the table's D call, not checked against the DNA. TRBV21-1 counts as a pseudogene. The CDR3 spans 16 residues. The CDR3 sequence is CASSKRGRDRNNEQFF. The CDR3 nucleotides are TGTGCCAGCAGCAAGAGAGGGCGGGACAGGAACAATGAGCAGTTCTTC.

The V call is TRBV29-1, the J call TRBJ2-1; D is ambiguous. CDR1 is SQVTM, CDR2 ANQGSEA, per germline. The CDR3 has 14 residues. V gave up 2 bases and J gave up 3 bases, with 11 bases separating them. CDR3 coding DNA: TGCAGCGTTGAACTACATTCCCGCTACAATGAGCAGTTCTTC. This sequence encodes CSVELHSRYNEQFF.

The genes are TRBV5-4 and TRBJ2-3, with 7 bases aligning to TRBD2. Germline assignment: CDR1 SGHNT and CDR2 YYREEE (reference sequence). CDR3 length: 18 amino acids. V lost 2 bases, J lost 6 bases, and 18 bases stayed unmatched. The CDR3 DNA sequence: TGTGCCAGCAGCTTCCGGCAGGGTAGCGGGCACCCTAGGGATACGCAGTATTTT. The encoded protein is CASSFRQGSGHPRDTQYF.

The chain carries TRBV7-9 and TRBJ1-1, with unresolved D. Germline V gives CDR1 SEHNR, CDR2 FQNEAQ (reference sequence). The CDR3 spans 14 residues. V was cut by 7 bases and J by 9 bases, with 21 bases left in between. The CDR3 DNA sequence: TGTGCCAGCACCATCGATCCTGGAAGAAAAAAAGCTTTCTTT. Amino acid sequence: CASTIDPGRKKAFF. Full variable domain (outside the CDR3, taken from reference TRBV7-9 and TRBJ1-1): DTGVSQNPRHKITKRGQNVTFRCDPISEHNRLYWYRQTLGQGPEFLTYFQNEAQLEKSRLLSDRFSAERPKGSFSTLEIQRTEQGDSAMYLCASTIDPGRKKAFFGQGTRLTVV.

The chain links TRBV28 to TRBJ1-5; D is undetermined. Germline V gene data show CDR1 as MDHEN and CDR2 as SYDVKM. With 5 bases removed from V and 1 base from J, the gap between germline ends came to 24 bases. This CDR3 is 19 amino acids long. The CDR3 is CASSIRTLLEGLSNQPQHF. CDR3 nucleotide sequence: TGTGCCAGCAGTATCCGCACTCTTTTGGAGGGTTTGAGCAATCAGCCCCAGCATTTT.

The chain couples TRBV2 to TRBJ2-7; unclear D gene. Between the trimmed V and J ends, which lost 4 bases and 0 bases, there was a span of 13 bases. CDR1 SNHLY and CDR2 FYNNEI come from the germline V gene. The CDR3 totals 15 residues. For the CDR3, the DNA is TGTGCCAGCAGTGTAAGGACGGAGAGCTCCTACGAGCAGTACTTC. Translated: CASSVRTESSYEQYF.

The chain recombines TRBV5-6 with TRBJ1-2, with D unresolved. The CDR3 is made up of 14 amino acids. Trimming pared 0 bases from V and 1 base from J, leaving 7 bases between. Germline assignment: CDR1 SGHDT and CDR2 YYEEEE. CDR3 DNA: TGTGCCAGCAGCTTGGGTAGACATAACTATGGCTACACCTTC. Amino acids: CASSLGRHNYGYTF. Complete variable domain (other parts from reference TRBV5-6 and TRBJ1-2): DAGVTQSPTHLIKTRGQQVTLRCSPKSGHDTVSWYQQALGQGPQFIFQYYEEEERQRGNFPDRFSGHQFPNYSSELNVNALLLGDSALYLCASSLGRHNYGYTFGSGTRLTVV.

This clone has just one count. This chain uses TRBV6-5 with TRBJ2-3; 7 bases map to TRBD1. Germline lookup yields CDR1 MNHEY and CDR2 SVGAGI. J was trimmed by 2 bases and V by 6 bases; bases with no gene match: 8. The CDR3 has 15 amino acids. The CDR3 DNA is TGTGCCAGCAGCCCCCGACAGGGCCCCACAGATACGCAGTATTTT. This sequence encodes CASSPRQGPTDTQYF.

The J gene is TRBJ2-1, the V gene TRBV4-2; 8 bases fit TRBD2. Germline lookup yields CDR1 LGHNA and CDR2 YNFKEQ. This CDR3 spans 17 amino acids. J lost 7 bases, V lost 4 bases, and 15 bases had no gene match. CDR3 nucleotide sequence: TGTGCCAGCAGCCCCTCGACTAGCGACGAACTATTGAATGAGCAGTTCTTC. It translates to CASSPSTSDELLNEQFF.

The chain combines TRBV7-2 with TRBJ1-1; 10 bases are a match to TRBD1. V lost 5 bases, J lost 1 base, and 7 bases stayed unmatched. The CDR3 is 16 residues long. The germline gives CDR1 SGHTA, CDR2 FQGNSA. The CDR3 spells CASSKDRGRENTEAFF. The CDR3, as DNA: TGTGCCAGCAGCAAAGACAGGGGGCGCGAGAACACTGAAGCTTTCTTT.

This chain connects TRBV27 to TRBJ2-3; maybe TRBD2 (5 bases). V shed 5 bases and J shed 0 bases, with 12 bases lying between them. Per germline, CDR1 MNHEY and CDR2 SMNVEV (reference sequence). This CDR3 is built from 15 residues. The CDR3 DNA is TGTGCCAGCAGTCTTAGGACGGGAAGCACAGATACGCAGTATTTT. It encodes CASSLRTGSTDTQYF.

The chain has TRBV7-9 and TRBJ2-1; 7 nucleotides align to TRBD2. Germline values: CDR1 SEHNR, CDR2 FQNEAQ (reference sequence). The CDR3 is 17 amino acids. After removal of 6 bases from V and 0 bases from J, the junction contained 11 bases not matched to a gene. CDR3 DNA sequence: TGTGCCAGCAGTAACACCCCGACTAGCCTCTCCTACAATGAGCAGTTCTTC. Encoded protein: CASSNTPTSLSYNEQFF. The whole variable domain, filled in from reference TRBV7-9 and TRBJ2-1, reads DTGVSQNPRHKITKRGQNVTFRCDPISEHNRLYWYRQTLGQGPEFLTYFQNEAQLEKSRLLSDRFSAERPKGSFSTLEIQRTEQGDSAMYLCASSNTPTSLSYNEQFFGPGTRLTVL.

The genes are TRBV5-5 and TRBJ2-1; weak D call: TRBD1 (5 bases). The CDR3 loop spans 13 amino acids. Trimming took 0 bases from V and 12 from J, leaving 13 bases between them. Germline values: CDR1 SGHKS, CDR2 YYEKEE (reference sequence). CDR3 in DNA: TGTGCCAGCAGCTTGGTTCAGGGAAAAAGGCAGTTCTTC. Translation gives CASSLVQGKRQFF. Filled out from reference TRBV5-5 and TRBJ2-1, the complete variable domain reads DAGVTQSPTHLIKTRGQQVTLRCSPISGHKSVSWYQQVLGQGPQFIFQYYEKEERGRGNFPDRFSARQFPNYSSELNVNALLLGDSALYLCASSLVQGKRQFFGPGTRLTVL.

This rearrangement joins TRBV25-1 to TRBJ2-1; either TRBD1 or TRBD2 may fit D (5 bases each). The CDR3 spans 15 residues. The V gene lost 2 bases and the J gene lost 4 bases, with 12 bases spanning the gap. Germline V gives CDR1 MGHDK, CDR2 SYGVNS. CDR3 DNA sequence: TGTGCCAGCAGTGAAAGGGGAGACCCATACAATGAGCAGTTCTTC. This gives the protein CASSERGDPYNEQFF.

This sequence joins TRBV15 and TRBJ2-2; 7 nucleotides agree with TRBD2. The CDR3 is 15 amino acids. Germline loops: CDR1 LNHNV, CDR2 YYDKDF (reference sequence). V trimming: 4 bases; J trimming: 4 bases; junction bases outside the gene matches: 6. Here the CDR3 reads CATSKAGKTTGELFF. Written as DNA, the CDR3 is TGTGCCACCAGCAAAGCGGGAAAAACCACCGGGGAGCTGTTTTTT.

This clone was counted between two and nine times. The missing conserved phenylalanine or tryptophan at the end of this CDR3 makes a read error likely. The limits of the CDR3 on the DNA are not certain, so only TCRdb's listed CDR3 is given. This sequence joins TRBV29-1 and TRBJ1-1. With termini counted, the CDR3 has 10 amino acids. The germline CDR1 and CDR2 sequences are SQVTM and ANQGSEA. The CDR3 sequence: CSVEGTAALR.

DNA of the CDR3: TGTGCCAGCAGCCCCCCAGGGGCAGGGTCGCTTCCCCACAATGAGCAGTTCTTC. It encodes CASSPPGAGSLPHNEQFF. The chain combines TRBV7-2 with TRBJ2-1; possibly TRBD1 for D (6 bases). Germline CDR1 SGHTA, CDR2 FQGNSA. Trimming took 5 bases from V and 5 from J, leaving 25 bases between them. The CDR3 is 18 amino acids. Full variable domain (outside the CDR3, taken from reference TRBV7-2 and TRBJ2-1): GAGVSQSPSNKVTEKGKDVELRCDPISGHTALYWYRQSLGQGLEFLIYFQGNSAPDKSGLPSDRFSAERTGGSVSTLTIQRTQQEDSAVYLCASSPPGAGSLPHNEQFFGPGTRLTVL.

The J gene is TRBJ2-1, the V gene TRBV5-1, with TRBD2 identical over 9 bases. The CDR3 totals 14 residues. After removal of 2 bases from V and 12 bases from J, the junction contained 9 bases not matched to a gene. Germline loops: CDR1 SGHRS, CDR2 YFSETQ. CDR3 amino acids: CASSLSSGRGRQFF. In nucleotides, the CDR3 is TGCGCCAGCAGCTTAAGTAGCGGGAGAGGTAGGCAGTTCTTC.

The V call is TRBV4-1, the J call TRBJ1-1; D may be TRBD1 (6 bases). CDR3 length: 15 residues. Germline V CDR1 and CDR2: MGHRA, YSYEKL. V gave up 3 bases and J gave up 4 bases, with 15 bases separating them. CDR3 bases: TGCGCCAGCAGCCAGACAATCAGGGGATCCACTGAAGCTTTCTTT. It is translated as CASSQTIRGSTEAFF.

This clone was seen more than once but under ten times. The chain combines TRBV4-1 with TRBJ1-5, with TRBD1 matching over 7 bases. CDR3 length: 13 amino acids. Germline trimming cut 1 base from V and 7 bases from J; bases unmatched to any gene: 1. CDR1 MGHRA and CDR2 YSYEKL come from the germline V gene. CDR3 residues: CASSQGGGQPQHF. The CDR3 region has the DNA TGCGCCAGCAGCCAAGGAGGGGGCCAGCCCCAGCATTTT.

The chain joins TRBV4-3 to TRBJ1-2; a possible D gene is TRBD1 (5 bases). Germline V gene lookup returns CDR1 LGHNA and CDR2 YSLEER. The CDR3 loop spans 16 amino acids. With 3 bases removed from V and 3 bases from J, the gap between germline ends came to 17 bases. CDR3 DNA: TGCGCCAGCAGCCATCACGGGGGAGGTTGGGACTATGGCTACACCTTC. This gives the protein CASSHHGGGWDYGYTF.

The genes are TRBV2 and TRBJ2-5; a possible D gene is TRBD2 (5 bases). The CDR3 contains 14 residues. Trimming removed 4 bases from V and 5 bases from J, with 14 bases in between. Germline V lookup: CDR1 SNHLY, CDR2 FYNNEI. CDR3 sequence reads: CASSGITGDETQYF. CDR3 bases: TGTGCCAGCAGTGGAATCACCGGGGATGAGACCCAGTACTTC.

The V gene is TRBV4-1, the J gene TRBJ1-5; possible D gene TRBD1, 6 bases. Germline V gene lookup returns CDR1 MGHRA and CDR2 YSYEKL. V gave up 3 bases and J gave up 5 bases, with 20 bases separating them. This CDR3 has 17 amino acids. The CDR3, as DNA: TGCGCCAGCAGCCAGGGTATGGGGCAGGGGCCTCATCAGCCCCAGCATTTT. Protein: CASSQGMGQGPHQPQHF.